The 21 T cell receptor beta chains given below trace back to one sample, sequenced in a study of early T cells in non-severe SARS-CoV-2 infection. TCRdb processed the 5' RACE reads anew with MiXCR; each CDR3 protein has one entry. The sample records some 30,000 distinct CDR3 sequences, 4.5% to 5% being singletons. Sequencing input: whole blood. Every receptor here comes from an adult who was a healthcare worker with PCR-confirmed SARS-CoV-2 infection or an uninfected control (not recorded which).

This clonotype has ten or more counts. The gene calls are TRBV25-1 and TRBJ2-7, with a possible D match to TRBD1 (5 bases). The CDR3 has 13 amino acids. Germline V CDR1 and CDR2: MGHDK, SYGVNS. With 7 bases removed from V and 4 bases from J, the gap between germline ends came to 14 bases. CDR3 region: CASTGRGWYEQYF. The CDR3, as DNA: TGTGCCAGCACCGGTAGGGGTTGGTACGAGCAGTACTTC.

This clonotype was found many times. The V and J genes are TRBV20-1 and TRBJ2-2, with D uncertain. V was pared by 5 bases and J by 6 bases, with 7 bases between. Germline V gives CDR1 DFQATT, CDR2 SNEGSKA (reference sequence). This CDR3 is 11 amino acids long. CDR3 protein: CSAYSPGELFF. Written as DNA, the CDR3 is TGCAGTGCTTATAGCCCCGGGGAGCTGTTTTTT.

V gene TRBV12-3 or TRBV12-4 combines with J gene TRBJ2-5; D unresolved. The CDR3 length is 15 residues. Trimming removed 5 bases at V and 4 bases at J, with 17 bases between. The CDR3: CASSPPAPAVETQYF. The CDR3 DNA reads TGTGCCAGCAGTCCCCCCGCCCCGGCGGTAGAGACCCAGTACTTC.

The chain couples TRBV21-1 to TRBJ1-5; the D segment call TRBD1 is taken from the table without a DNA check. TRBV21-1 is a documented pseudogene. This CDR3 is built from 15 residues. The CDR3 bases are TGTGCCAGCAGCAAAGGGACAGGGGAGCATCAGCCCCAGCATTTT. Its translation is CASSKGTGEHQPQHF.

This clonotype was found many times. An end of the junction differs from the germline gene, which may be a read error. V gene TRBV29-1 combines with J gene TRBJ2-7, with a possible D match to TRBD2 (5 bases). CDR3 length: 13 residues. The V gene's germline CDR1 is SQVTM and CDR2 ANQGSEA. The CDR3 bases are TGCAGCGCGCGGGCTCCCGGATCCTCCGAGCAGTACTTC. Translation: CSARAPGSSEQYF.

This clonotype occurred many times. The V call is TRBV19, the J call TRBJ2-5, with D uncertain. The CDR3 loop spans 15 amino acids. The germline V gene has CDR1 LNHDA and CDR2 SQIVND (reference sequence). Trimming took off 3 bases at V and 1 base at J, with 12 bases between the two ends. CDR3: CASSIAPGLQETQYF. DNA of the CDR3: TGTGCCAGTAGTATTGCTCCCGGGCTCCAAGAGACCCAGTACTTC. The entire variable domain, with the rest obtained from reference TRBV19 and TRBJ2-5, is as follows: DGGITQSPKYLFRKEGQNVTLSCEQNLNHDAMYWYRQDPGQGLRLIYYSQIVNDFQKGDIAEGYSVSREKKESFPLTVTSAQKNPTAFYLCASSIAPGLQETQYFGPGTRLLVL.

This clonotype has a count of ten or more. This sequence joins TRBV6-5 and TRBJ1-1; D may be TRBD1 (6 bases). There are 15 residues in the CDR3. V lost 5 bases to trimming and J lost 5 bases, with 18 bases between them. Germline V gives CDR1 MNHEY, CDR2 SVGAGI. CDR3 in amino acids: CASSRRPGQGTEAFF. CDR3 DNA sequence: TGTGCCAGCAGTCGGCGTCCCGGCCAGGGGACTGAAGCTTTCTTT.

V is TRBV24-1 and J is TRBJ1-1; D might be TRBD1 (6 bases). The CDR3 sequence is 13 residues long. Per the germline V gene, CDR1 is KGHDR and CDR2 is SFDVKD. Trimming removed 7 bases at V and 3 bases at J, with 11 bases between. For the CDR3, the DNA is TGTGCCACCAGAGGCAGGGGAGACACTGAAGCTTTCTTT. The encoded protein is CATRGRGDTEAFF.

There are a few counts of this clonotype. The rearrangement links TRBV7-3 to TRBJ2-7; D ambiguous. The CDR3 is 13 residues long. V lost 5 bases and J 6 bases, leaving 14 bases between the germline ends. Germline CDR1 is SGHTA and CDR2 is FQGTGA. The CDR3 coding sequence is TGTGCCAGCAGCGACCGAAACGGCGTCGAGCAGTACTTC. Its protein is CASSDRNGVEQYF.

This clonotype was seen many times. CDR3 nucleotide sequence: TGTGCCAGCAGCTCAGTCGGGGGGGCCGAACCCTCTGGAAACACCATATATTTT. Residues: CASSSVGGAEPSGNTIYF. J is TRBJ1-3 and V is TRBV6-6; D might be TRBD1 (6 bases). V lost 6 bases and J 0 bases, leaving 21 bases between the germline ends. Germline CDR1 reads MNHNY; CDR2 reads SVGAGI (reference sequence). This CDR3 spans 18 amino acids.

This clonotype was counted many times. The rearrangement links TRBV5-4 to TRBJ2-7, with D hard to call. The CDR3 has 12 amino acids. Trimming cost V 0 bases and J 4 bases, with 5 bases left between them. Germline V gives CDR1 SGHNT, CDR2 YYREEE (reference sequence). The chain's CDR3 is CASSLGNYEQYF. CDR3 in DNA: TGTGCCAGCAGCTTGGGGAATTACGAGCAGTACTTC.

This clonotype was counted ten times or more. CDR3 region: CASSKEQMSSYNSPLHF. The DNA of the CDR3 is TGCGCCAGCAGCAAGGAGCAGATGAGCTCCTATAATTCACCCCTCCACTTT. This chain connects TRBV5-1 to TRBJ1-6, with unresolved D. Trimming left V 4 bases short and J 0 bases short, with 14 bases between. Germline CDR1 SGHRS, CDR2 YFSETQ. CDR3 length: 17 residues. The full variable domain, rest sourced from reference TRBV5-1 and TRBJ1-6, is KAGVTQTPRYLIKTRGQQVTLSCSPISGHRSVSWYQQTPGQGLQFLFEYFSETQRNKGNFPGRFSGRQFSNSRSEMNVSTLELGDSALYLCASSKEQMSSYNSPLHFGNGTRLTVT.

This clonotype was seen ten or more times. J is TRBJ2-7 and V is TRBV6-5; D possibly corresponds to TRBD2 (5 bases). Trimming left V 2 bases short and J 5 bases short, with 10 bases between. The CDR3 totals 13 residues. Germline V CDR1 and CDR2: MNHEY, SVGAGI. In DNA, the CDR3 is TGTGCCAGCAGTTACACCTCGGGGAACGAGCAGTACTTC. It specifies CASSYTSGNEQYF.

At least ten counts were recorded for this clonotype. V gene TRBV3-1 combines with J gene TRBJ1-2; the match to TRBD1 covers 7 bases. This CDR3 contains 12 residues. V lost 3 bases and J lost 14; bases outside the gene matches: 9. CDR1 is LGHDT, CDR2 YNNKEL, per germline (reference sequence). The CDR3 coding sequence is TGTGCCAGCAGCCAGGCGGACAGGCTCCCTACCTTC. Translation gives CASSQADRLPTF.

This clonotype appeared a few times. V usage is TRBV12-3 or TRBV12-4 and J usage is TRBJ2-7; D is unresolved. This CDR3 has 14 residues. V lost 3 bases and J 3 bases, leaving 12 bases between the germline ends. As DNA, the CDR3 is TGTGCCAGCAGTTTCAACGGGCCCCGCTACGAGCAGTACTTC. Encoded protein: CASSFNGPRYEQYF.

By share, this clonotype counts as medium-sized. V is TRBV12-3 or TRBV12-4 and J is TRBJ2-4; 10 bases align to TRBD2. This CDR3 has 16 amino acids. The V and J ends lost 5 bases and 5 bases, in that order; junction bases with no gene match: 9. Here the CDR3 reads CASSIGLAEVQNIQYF. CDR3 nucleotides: TGTGCCAGCAGTATAGGACTAGCGGAGGTTCAAAACATTCAGTACTTC.

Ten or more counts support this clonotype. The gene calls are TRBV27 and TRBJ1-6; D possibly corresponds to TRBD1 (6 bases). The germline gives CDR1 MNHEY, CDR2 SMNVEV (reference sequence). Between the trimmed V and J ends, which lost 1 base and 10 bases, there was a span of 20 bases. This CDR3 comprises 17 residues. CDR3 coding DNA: TGTGCCAGCAGTTTATTCTTGGGGGGGGGCGGAAAGTCACCCCTCCACTTT. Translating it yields CASSLFLGGGGKSPLHF.

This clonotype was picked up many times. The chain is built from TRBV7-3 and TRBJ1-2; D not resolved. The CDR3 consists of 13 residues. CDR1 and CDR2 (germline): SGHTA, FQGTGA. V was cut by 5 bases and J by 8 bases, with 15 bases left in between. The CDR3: CASSPGPSDGYTF. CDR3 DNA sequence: TGTGCCAGCAGCCCAGGCCCTAGCGACGGCTACACCTTC.

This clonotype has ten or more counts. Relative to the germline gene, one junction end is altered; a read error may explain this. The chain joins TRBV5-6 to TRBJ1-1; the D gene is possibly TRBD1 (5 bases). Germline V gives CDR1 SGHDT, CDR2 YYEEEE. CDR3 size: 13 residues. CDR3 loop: CASSLAGNTEVFF. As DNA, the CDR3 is TGTGCCAGCAGCTTGGCAGGGAACACTGAAGTTTTCTTT.

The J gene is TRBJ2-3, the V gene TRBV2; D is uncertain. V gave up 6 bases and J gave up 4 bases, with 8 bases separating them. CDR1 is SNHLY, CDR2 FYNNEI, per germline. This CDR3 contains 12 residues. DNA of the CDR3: TGTGCCAGCAGACTCGGAGCAGATACGCAGTATTTT. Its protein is CASRLGADTQYF.

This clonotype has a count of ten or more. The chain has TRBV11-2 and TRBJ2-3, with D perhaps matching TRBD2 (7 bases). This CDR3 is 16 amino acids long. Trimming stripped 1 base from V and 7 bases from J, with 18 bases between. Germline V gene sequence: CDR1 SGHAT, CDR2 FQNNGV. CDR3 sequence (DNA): TGTGCCAGCAGCTTAGTGGGCGGGGGCCTCCCAAATACGCAGTATTTT. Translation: CASSLVGGGLPNTQYF. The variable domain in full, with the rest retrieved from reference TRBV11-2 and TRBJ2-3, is EAGVAQSPRYKIIEKRQSVAFWCNPISGHATLYWYQQILGQGPKLLIQFQNNGVVDDSQLPKDRFSAERLKGVDSTLKIQPAKLEDSAVYLCASSLVGGGLPNTQYFGPGTRLTVL.